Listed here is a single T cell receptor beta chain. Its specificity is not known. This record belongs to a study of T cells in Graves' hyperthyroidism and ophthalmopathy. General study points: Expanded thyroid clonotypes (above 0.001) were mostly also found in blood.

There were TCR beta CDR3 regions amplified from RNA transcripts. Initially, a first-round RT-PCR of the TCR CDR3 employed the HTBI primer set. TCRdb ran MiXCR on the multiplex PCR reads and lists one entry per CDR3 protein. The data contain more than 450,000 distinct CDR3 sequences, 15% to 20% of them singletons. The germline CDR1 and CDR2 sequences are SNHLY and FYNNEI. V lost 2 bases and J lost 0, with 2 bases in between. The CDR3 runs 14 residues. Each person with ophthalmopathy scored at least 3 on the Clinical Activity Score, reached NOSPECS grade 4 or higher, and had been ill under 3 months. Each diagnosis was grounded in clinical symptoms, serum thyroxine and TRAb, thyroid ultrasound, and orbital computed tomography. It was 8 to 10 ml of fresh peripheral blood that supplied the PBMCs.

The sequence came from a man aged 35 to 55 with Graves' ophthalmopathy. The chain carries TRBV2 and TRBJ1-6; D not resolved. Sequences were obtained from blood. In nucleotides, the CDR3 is TGTGCCAGCAGTGAAAGCTCCTATAATTCACCCCTCCACTTT. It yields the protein CASSESSYNSPLHF.